One sample yielded the 20 T cell receptor beta chains listed below, sequenced in a study of T-cell reconstitution after alpha-beta-depleted transplantation in children. Unique molecular identifiers were used in preparing the TCRbeta library. TCRdb used MiXCR to reprocess the PCR reads, holding one entry per CDR3 protein. The data show nearly 400,000 distinct CDR3 sequences, with approximately 20% seen just once and 3% to 4.5% held by the top ten. The sequencing here drew on PBMCs from the stem cell graft donor, taken from the stem cell graft. The source is a human donor who donated a stem cell graft to a child with acute myeloid leukemia.

There are a few counts of this clonotype. This sequence joins TRBV12-3 or TRBV12-4 and TRBJ2-4, with D maybe TRBD2 (5 bases). The CDR3 has 15 amino acids. The V gene lost 5 bases and the J gene lost 3 bases, with 14 bases spanning the gap. The CDR3 loop reads CASSPPGVVKNIQYF. Written as DNA, the CDR3 is TGTGCCAGCAGTCCCCCCGGGGTTGTCAAAAACATTCAGTACTTC.

Only a few counts were recorded for this clonotype. This chain joins TRBV5-6 and TRBJ2-5; 11 bases are shared with TRBD2. V shed 4 bases and J 5 bases; nucleotides not matched to a gene: 7. This CDR3 comprises 15 residues. Germline V CDR1 and CDR2: SGHDT, YYEEEE. In nucleotides, the CDR3 is TGTGCCAGCAGCGTAGCGGGAGGGCCGGGGGAGACCCAGTACTTC. This sequence encodes CASSVAGGPGETQYF.

This clonotype was seen more than once but under ten times. The chain links TRBV5-6 to TRBJ2-5; D is undetermined. CDR3 length equals 15 residues. Trimming took off 0 bases at V and 5 bases at J, with 14 bases between the two ends. CDR1 is SGHDT, CDR2 YYEEEE, per germline. CDR3 sequence (DNA): TGTGCCAGCAGCTTGGAAACCAGAATGGGGGAGACCCAGTACTTC. The encoded protein is CASSLETRMGETQYF.

This clonotype was seen at least ten times. This rearrangement joins TRBV29-1 to TRBJ2-1; perhaps TRBD2 as D (5 bases). Trimming took off 4 bases at V and 9 bases at J, with 16 bases between the two ends. The length of the CDR3 is 13 residues. The germline V gene has CDR1 SQVTM and CDR2 ANQGSEA. The CDR3 DNA follows: TGCAGCGTTGGGGCAGCGGCCACCGGTGAGCAGTTCTTC. It specifies CSVGAAATGEQFF.

This clonotype has only a few counts. The gene calls are TRBV29-1 and TRBJ2-6; tentatively, D is TRBD1 (7 bases). Trimming left V 6 bases short and J 2 bases short, with 20 bases between. The CDR3 is 17 amino acids. Germline V gene lookup returns CDR1 SQVTM and CDR2 ANQGSEA. The CDR3 reads CSVVGRTGGPGANVLTF. The CDR3 DNA sequence: TGCAGCGTAGTTGGGAGGACAGGCGGGCCTGGGGCCAACGTCCTGACTTTC.

This clonotype was counted ten times or more. V gene TRBV20-1 combines with J gene TRBJ2-3; D remains ambiguous. The V gene lost 2 bases and the J gene lost 5 bases, with 14 bases spanning the gap. Germline CDR1 DFQATT, CDR2 SNEGSKA (reference sequence). This CDR3 is built from 14 residues. The CDR3 loop is CSARRQTSRDTQYF. The DNA of the CDR3 is TGCAGTGCTAGAAGGCAGACTTCTCGAGATACGCAGTATTTT.

The chain employs TRBV6-2 or TRBV6-3 and TRBJ2-1; TRBD2 is a possible D gene (5 bases). Trimming took 8 bases from V and 3 from J, leaving 20 bases between them. CDR3 size: 16 residues. Looked up from germline, CDR1 is MNHEY and CDR2 is SVGEGT. This CDR3 is CASGLSTTPFYNEQFF. The CDR3 nucleotides are TGTGCCAGCGGCCTTTCGACTACTCCGTTCTACAATGAGCAGTTCTTC.

This clonotype has only one observation. This chain joins TRBV5-1 and TRBJ2-1; a weak D match, TRBD2 (5 bases). V lost 4 bases and J 6 bases, leaving 20 bases between the germline ends. Germline CDR1 SGHRS, CDR2 YFSETQ. There are 16 residues in the CDR3. CDR3 residues: CASSEGPYLGANEQFF. In nucleotides, the CDR3 is TGCGCCAGCAGCGAGGGCCCTTACCTTGGCGCCAATGAGCAGTTCTTC.

This clonotype was seen a handful of times. V gene TRBV5-1 combines with J gene TRBJ2-1, with no clear D. V was cut by 0 bases and J by 9 bases, with 13 bases left in between. Per germline, CDR1 SGHRS and CDR2 YFSETQ. This CDR3 contains 14 residues. CDR3 sequence reads: CASSLGDPLAEQFF. DNA for the CDR3: TGCGCCAGCAGCTTGGGTGATCCGTTGGCTGAGCAGTTCTTC.

This clonotype was counted a few times. V gene TRBV4-1 combines with J gene TRBJ2-7; 8 nucleotides line up with TRBD2. This CDR3 has 16 amino acids. V shed 7 bases and J 3 bases; nucleotides not matched to a gene: 14. CDR1 is MGHRA and CDR2 is YSYEKL in the germline V gene. The CDR3 coding sequence is TGCGCCAGCACCCGCTACGGGGAAGCGGGAGACTACGAGCAGTACTTC. Its translation is CASTRYGEAGDYEQYF.

This clonotype occurred a few times. The V and J genes are TRBV28 and TRBJ2-3; 11 nucleotides agree with TRBD1. Germline values: CDR1 MDHEN, CDR2 SYDVKM. This CDR3 comprises 15 residues. The V and J ends lost 4 bases and 4 bases, in that order; junction bases with no gene match: 4. CDR3 bases: TGTGCCAGCAGTTCGCAGGGACAGGGGGCAGATACGCAGTATTTT. Protein product: CASSSQGQGADTQYF.

This clonotype was counted ten times or more. The V gene is TRBV29-1, the J gene TRBJ2-1, with D tentatively TRBD1 or TRBD2 (5 bases each). The germline gives CDR1 SQVTM, CDR2 ANQGSEA. V gave up 4 bases and J gave up 8 bases, with 15 bases separating them. CDR3 length: 13 amino acids. Here the CDR3 DNA reads TGCAGCGTTGGAGGAGAGACGGGACATGAGCAGTTCTTC. This translates into CSVGGETGHEQFF.

The V call is TRBV10-2, the J call TRBJ2-7, with TRBD2 matching over 11 bases. This CDR3 contains 15 residues. Germline CDR1 WSHSY, CDR2 SAAADI. With 2 bases clipped from V and 3 bases from J, the junction kept 3 bases outside the gene matches. As DNA, the CDR3 is TGCGCCAGCAGTGAGCCCACTAGCGGGGGCTACGAGCAGTACTTC. Encoded protein: CASSEPTSGGYEQYF.

The table lists this clonotype with a count of one. The CDR3 bases are TGTGCCAGCAGCGTTGACAGGGAGGCCTACAATGAGCAGTTCTTC. As protein: CASSVDREAYNEQFF. This sequence joins TRBV7-3 and TRBJ2-1, with TRBD1 as a possible D gene (7 bases). This CDR3 has 15 residues. Trimming stripped 5 bases from V and 2 bases from J, with 13 bases between. Looked up from germline, CDR1 is SGHTA and CDR2 is FQGTGA.

The V call is TRBV28, the J call TRBJ2-7; D unresolved. Trimming took off 3 bases at V and 4 bases at J, with 7 bases between the two ends. The CDR3 is 12 amino acids. Germline V gene lookup returns CDR1 MDHEN and CDR2 SYDVKM. CDR3 sequence reads: CASSFLGYEQYF. The CDR3 DNA follows: TGTGCCAGCAGTTTTTTAGGTTACGAGCAGTACTTC.

The chain has TRBV25-1 and TRBJ1-1, with 9 positions matching TRBD1. V was clipped by 4 bases and J by 5 bases; unmatched bases: 8. Germline-derived CDR1 and CDR2 are MGHDK and SYGVNS. The CDR3 loop spans 15 amino acids. CDR3 nucleotides: TGTGCCAGCAGTGCCCTGACAGGGGGTATGACTGAAGCTTTCTTT. Its protein product is CASSALTGGMTEAFF.

This chain's CDR3 is CASSLASGPFSNEQFF. The CDR3 coding sequence is TGTGCCAGCAGCTTAGCTAGCGGGCCCTTCAGCAATGAGCAGTTCTTC. This chain links TRBV11-2 with TRBJ2-1, with 8 positions matching TRBD2. CDR3 length: 16 residues. Germline CDR1 is SGHAT and CDR2 is FQNNGV. J was trimmed by 6 bases and V by 1 base; bases with no gene match: 8.

This clonotype was recorded many times. This chain joins TRBV20-1 and TRBJ2-1; D not resolved. The CDR3 is made up of 14 amino acids. Germline CDR1 and CDR2: DFQATT and SNEGSKA (reference sequence). Trimming left V 3 bases short and J 3 bases short, with 12 bases between. The CDR3 protein is CSASYRANYNEQFF. The CDR3 nucleotides read TGCAGTGCTAGTTATCGGGCCAACTACAATGAGCAGTTCTTC.

The chain links TRBV5-1 to TRBJ2-1, with TRBD2 as a possible D gene (6 bases). V was cut by 3 bases and J by 5 bases, with 12 bases left in between. The germline V gene has CDR1 SGHRS and CDR2 YFSETQ. This CDR3 is built from 14 residues. CDR3 protein: CASSSRPSDNEQFF. The CDR3, as DNA: TGCGCCAGCAGCTCACGCCCTAGCGACAATGAGCAGTTCTTC.

This chain joins TRBV4-3 and TRBJ2-1; D unclear. The length of the CDR3 is 16 residues. V lost 0 bases to trimming and J lost 5 bases, with 14 bases between them. CDR1 and CDR2 (germline): LGHNA, YSLEER. CDR3 nucleotide sequence: TGCGCCAGCAGCCAAGAAAATTTCGTAAGCAACAATGAGCAGTTCTTC. Its protein product is CASSQENFVSNNEQFF.